Included here is one TCR beta chain sequence, with context. Enrollment of patients from Seattle took place during active infection, with longitudinal follow-up. This sample is part of a study of blood T cell repertoires in COVID-19. Repertoires were generated with immunoSEQ multiplex PCR, while TCRdb's copy carries only in-frame clones and drops some. Of 440,000 or so clones listed, about 88% were seen once; the top ten hold approximately 1.5%. The sequence was collected from a woman in her thirties or forties with COVID-19, enrolled during active disease. The sequencing input was peripheral blood.

CDR3: CASSPSWGGREDTEAFF. Written as DNA, the CDR3 is TGTGCCAGCAGTCCGTCATGGGGGGGCAGAGAAGACACTGAAGCTTTCTTT. The genes are TRBV27 and TRBJ1-1; D may be TRBD1 (6 bases). CDR1 MNHEY and CDR2 SMNVEV come from the germline V gene (reference sequence). The germline V and J ends were trimmed by 5 bases and 3 bases, with 22 bases remaining between them. The CDR3 runs to 17 residues.